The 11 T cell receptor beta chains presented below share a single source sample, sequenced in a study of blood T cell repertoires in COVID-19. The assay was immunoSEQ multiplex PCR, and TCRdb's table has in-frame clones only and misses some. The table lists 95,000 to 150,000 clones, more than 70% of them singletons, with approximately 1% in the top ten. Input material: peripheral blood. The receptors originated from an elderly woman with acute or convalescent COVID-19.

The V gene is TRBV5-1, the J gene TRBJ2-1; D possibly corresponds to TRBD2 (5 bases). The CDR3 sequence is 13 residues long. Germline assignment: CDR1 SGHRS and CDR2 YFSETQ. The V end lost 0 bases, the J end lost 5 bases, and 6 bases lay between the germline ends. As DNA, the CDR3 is TGCGCCAGCAGCTTGGCACTAGACAATGAGCAGTTCTTC. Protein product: CASSLALDNEQFF.

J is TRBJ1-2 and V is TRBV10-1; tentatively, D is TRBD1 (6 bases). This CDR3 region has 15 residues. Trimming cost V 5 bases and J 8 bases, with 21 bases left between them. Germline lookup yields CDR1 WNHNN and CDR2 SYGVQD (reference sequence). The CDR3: CASSPSEGTSGGYTF. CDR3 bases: TGCGCCAGCAGTCCCTCCGAGGGGACATCGGGGGGCTACACCTTC.

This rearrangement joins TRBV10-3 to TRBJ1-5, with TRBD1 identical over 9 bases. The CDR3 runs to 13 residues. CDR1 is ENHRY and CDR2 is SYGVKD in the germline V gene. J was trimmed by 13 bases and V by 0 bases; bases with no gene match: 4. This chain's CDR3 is CAISESDRGYQHF. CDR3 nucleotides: TGTGCCATCAGTGAGTCCGACAGGGGGTATCAGCATTTT.

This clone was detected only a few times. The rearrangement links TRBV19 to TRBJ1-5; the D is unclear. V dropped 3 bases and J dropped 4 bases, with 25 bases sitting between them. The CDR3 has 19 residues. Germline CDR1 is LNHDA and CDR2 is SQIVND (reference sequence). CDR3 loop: CASSIRPANELGRNQPQHF. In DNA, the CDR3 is TGTGCCAGTAGTATTCGGCCGGCGAACGAGCTAGGGAGGAATCAGCCCCAGCATTTT.

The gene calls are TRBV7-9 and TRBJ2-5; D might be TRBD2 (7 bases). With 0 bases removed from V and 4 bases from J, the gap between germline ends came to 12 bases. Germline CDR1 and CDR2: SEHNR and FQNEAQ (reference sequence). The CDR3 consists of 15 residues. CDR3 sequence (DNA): TGTGCCAGCAGCTTAGCGACGGGGGGCTTAGAGACCCAGTACTTC. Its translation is CASSLATGGLETQYF.

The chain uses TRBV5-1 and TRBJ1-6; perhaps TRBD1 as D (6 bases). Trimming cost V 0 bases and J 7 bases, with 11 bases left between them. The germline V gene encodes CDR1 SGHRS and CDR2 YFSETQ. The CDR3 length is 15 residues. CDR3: CASSLDGQLNSPLHF. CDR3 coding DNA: TGCGCCAGCAGCTTGGACGGACAGCTAAATTCACCCCTCCACTTT.

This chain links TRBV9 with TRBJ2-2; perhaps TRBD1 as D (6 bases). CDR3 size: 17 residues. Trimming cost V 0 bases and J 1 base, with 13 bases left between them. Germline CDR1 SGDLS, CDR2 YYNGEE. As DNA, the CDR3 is TGTGCCAGCAGCGTAGGGCCGGGACACAAGAACACCGGGGAGCTGTTTTTT. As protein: CASSVGPGHKNTGELFF.

CDR3 sequence: CASNPGQGYTDTQYF. CDR3 bases: TGTGCCAGCAACCCAGGACAGGGCTACACAGATACGCAGTATTTT. This rearrangement joins TRBV28 to TRBJ2-3, with TRBD1 matching over 8 bases. Germline V gives CDR1 MDHEN, CDR2 SYDVKM. This CDR3 is built from 15 residues. The V and J ends lost 7 bases and 2 bases, in that order; junction bases with no gene match: 8.

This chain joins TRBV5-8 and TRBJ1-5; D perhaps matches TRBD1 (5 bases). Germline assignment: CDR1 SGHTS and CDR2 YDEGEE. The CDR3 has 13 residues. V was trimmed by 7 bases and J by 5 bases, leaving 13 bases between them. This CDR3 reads CASQRQRDQPQHF. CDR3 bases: TGTGCCAGCCAAAGACAGCGGGATCAGCCCCAGCATTTT. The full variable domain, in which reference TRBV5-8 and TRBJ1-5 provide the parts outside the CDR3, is EAGVTQSPTHLIKTRGQQATLRCSPISGHTSVYWYQQALGLGLQFLLWYDEGEERNRGNFPPRFSGRQFPNYSSELNVNALELEDSALYLCASQRQRDQPQHFGDGTRLSIL.

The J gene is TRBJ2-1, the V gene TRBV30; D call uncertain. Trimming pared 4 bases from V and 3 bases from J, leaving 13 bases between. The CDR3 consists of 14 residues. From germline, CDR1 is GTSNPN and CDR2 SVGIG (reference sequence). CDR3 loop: CAWNCLTVYNEQFF. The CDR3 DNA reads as TGTGCCTGGAACTGTCTAACTGTCTACAATGAGCAGTTCTTC.

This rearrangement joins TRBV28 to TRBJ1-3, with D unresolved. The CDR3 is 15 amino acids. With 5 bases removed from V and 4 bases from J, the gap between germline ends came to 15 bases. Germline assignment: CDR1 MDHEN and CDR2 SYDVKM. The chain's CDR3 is CASSLDAAAGNTIYF. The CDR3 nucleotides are TGTGCCAGCAGTCTCGACGCCGCAGCGGGAAACACCATATATTTT.